Described below is a single T cell receptor (beta chain) sequence and its context. The record originates from a study of blood T cell repertoires in COVID-19. About the research overall: The study drew acute and convalescent COVID-19 samples from the United States, Italy and Spain. PBMCs, B-cell-depleted T cells, or T cells provided the cDNA or gDNA that made up the material.

V lost 6 bases, J lost 5 bases, and 14 bases lay in between. CDR1 KGHSH and CDR2 LQKENI come from the germline V gene. This CDR3 spans 13 amino acids. As originally analysed: Amplification with reference gene primers provided the estimates of nucleated cell counts. This table comes from immunoSEQ multiplex PCR, and its TCRdb copy is limited to in-frame clones, with some not included. The V and J calls and clone size come from that table; D and trimming were worked out from the DNA. In the table there are over 300,000 clones, roughly 83% of which are singletons. Sequenced: peripheral blood. The chain has TRBV18 and TRBJ2-7; tentatively, D is TRBD1 (6 bases). This clonotype was obtained from a woman aged 45-65 years with acute or convalescent COVID-19. The DNA of the CDR3 is TGTGCCAGCTCGCAGGCAGGGGATAACGAGCAGTACTTC. Amino acid sequence: CASSQAGDNEQYF.